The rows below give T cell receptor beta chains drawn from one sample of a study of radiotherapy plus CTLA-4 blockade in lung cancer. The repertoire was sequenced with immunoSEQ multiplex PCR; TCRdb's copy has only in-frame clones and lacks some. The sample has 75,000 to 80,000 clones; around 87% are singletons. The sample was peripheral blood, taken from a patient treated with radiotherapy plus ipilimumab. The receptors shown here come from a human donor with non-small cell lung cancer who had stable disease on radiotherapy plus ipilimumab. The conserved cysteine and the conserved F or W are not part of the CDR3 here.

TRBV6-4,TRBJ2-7,ATPWTGHYEQY
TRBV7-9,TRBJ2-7,ASSLKGTVISYEQY
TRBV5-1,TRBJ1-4,ASSSNDRGEKLF
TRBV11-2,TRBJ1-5,ASSQGEGAYQPQH
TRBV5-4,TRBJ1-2,ASSLGKGLVYGYT
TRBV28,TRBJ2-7,ASSSGTYKQY
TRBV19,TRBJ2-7,ASSPRPTSYEQY
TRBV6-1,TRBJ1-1,ASGAGTMNTEAF
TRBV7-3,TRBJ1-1,ASSLLGYTEAF
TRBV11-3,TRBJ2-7,ASSLGRDRGMVEQY
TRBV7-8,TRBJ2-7,ASSRGFRDRDTYEQY
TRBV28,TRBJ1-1,ASPPRTGINTEAF
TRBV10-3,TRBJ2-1,AISEPGAAKQF
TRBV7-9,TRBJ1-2,ASSLGTGMGYT
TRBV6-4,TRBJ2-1,ASRPQGAGDEQF
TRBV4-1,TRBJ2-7,ASSQDPSGGWREQY
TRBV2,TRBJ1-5,ASGSYGSQPQH
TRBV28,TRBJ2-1,ASSLQQGAHNEQF
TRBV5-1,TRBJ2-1,ASSLRGVGNEQF
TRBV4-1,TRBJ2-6,ASSPGTDYSGANVLT
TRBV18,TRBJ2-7,ASSAGTEPYEQY
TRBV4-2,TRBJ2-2,ASSQVEGQGPGELF
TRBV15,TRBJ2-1,ATSRLLAGLDNEQF
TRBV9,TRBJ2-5,ASSPDRDQETQY
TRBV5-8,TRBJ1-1,ASSLNKNTEAF
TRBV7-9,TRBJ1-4,ASSSGQGPEKLF
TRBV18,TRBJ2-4,ASSPLDTYIQY
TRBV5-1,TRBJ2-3,ASSTAGQPTDTQY
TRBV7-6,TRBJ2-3,ASSLGAGISTDTQY
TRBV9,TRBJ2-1,ASSVGGTSGYNEQF